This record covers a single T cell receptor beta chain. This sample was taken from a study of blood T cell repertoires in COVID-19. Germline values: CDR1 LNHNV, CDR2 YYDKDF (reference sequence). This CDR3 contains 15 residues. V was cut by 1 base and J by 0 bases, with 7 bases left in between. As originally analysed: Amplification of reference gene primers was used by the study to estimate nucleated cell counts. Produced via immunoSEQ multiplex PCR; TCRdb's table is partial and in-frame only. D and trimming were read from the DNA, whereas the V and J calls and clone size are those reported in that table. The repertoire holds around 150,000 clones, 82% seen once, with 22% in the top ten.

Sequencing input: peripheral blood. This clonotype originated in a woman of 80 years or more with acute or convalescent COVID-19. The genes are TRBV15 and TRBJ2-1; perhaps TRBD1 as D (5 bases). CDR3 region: CATSRVGASYNEQFF. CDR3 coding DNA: TGTGCCACCAGCAGAGTAGGGGCCTCCTACAATGAGCAGTTCTTC.